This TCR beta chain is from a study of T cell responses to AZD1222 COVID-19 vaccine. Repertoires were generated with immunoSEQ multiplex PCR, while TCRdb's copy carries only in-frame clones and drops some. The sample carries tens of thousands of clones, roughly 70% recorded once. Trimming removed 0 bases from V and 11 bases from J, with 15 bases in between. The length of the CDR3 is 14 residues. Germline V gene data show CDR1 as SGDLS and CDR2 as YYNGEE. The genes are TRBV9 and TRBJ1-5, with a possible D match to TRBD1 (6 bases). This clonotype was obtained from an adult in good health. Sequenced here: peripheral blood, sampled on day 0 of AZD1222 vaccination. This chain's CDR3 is CASSVGQEALTQHF. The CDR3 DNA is TGTGCCAGCAGCGTAGGACAGGAGGCCTTGACCCAGCATTTT.